This T cell receptor beta chain is drawn from a study of blood T cells in healthy people across ages. The wider study: About one barcoded beta molecule per two T cells was the capture yield of template switching.

V lost 2 bases and J lost 3, with 14 bases in between. This CDR3 has 15 residues. Looked up from germline, CDR1 is SGHRS and CDR2 is YFSETQ. Then a second PCR, running roughly 7 to 11 cycles, was carried out with a sample-barcoded 5' primer and a J-beta primer mix. TCRdb redid the calling of the 5' RACE reads with MiXCR, one entry per CDR3 protein. This table holds about 640,000 distinct CDR3 sequences, 45% to 65% found once. This receptor was taken from a man aged 55-75 years in good health. The source material was blood. The V call is TRBV5-1, the J call TRBJ2-5; D may be TRBD2 (6 bases). CDR3 region: CASSLDVGGEETQYF. The CDR3 coding sequence is TGCGCCAGCAGCTTAGATGTGGGGGGTGAAGAGACCCAGTACTTC.